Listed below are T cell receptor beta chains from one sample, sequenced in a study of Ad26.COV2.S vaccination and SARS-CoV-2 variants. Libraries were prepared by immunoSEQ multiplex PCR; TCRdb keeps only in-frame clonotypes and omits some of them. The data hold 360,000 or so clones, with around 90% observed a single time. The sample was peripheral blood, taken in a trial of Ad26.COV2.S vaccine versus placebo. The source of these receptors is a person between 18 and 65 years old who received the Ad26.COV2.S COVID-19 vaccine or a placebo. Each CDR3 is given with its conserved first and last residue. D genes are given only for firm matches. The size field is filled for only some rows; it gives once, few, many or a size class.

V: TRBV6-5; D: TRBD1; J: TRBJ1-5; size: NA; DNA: TGTGCCAGCACCAACGACAGGGATAACATACAGCCCCAGCATTTT; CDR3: CASTNDRDNIQPQHF
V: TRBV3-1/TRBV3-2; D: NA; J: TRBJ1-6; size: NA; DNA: TGTGCCAGCAGCTCTCAAGAACCAGGCTCGGGGCCCCTCCACTTT; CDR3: CASSSQEPGSGPLHF
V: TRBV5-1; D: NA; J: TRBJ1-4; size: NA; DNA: TGCGCCAGCAGCGACCCGACCGCCACTAATGAAAAACTGTTTTTT; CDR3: CASSDPTATNEKLFF
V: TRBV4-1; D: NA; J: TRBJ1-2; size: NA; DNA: TGCGCCAGCAGCCTACGCAGGGCCTCTAACTATGGCTACACCTTC; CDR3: CASSLRRASNYGYTF
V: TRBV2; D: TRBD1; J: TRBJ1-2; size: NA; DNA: TGTGCCAGCAGTGACTTAGACAGGGCCAACTATGGCTACACCTTC; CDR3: CASSDLDRANYGYTF
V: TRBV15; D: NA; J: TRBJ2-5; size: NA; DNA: TGTGCCACCAGCAGAGATTCGGGCCAAGAGACCCAGTACTTC; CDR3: CATSRDSGQETQYF
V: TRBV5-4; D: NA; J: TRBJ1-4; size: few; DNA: TGTGCCAGCAGCTTGGGACAGAACAATGAAAAACTGTTTTTT; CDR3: CASSLGQNNEKLFF
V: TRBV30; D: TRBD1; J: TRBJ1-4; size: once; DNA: TGTGCCTGGGGACAGGGCGGGGATGAAAAACTGTTTTTT; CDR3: CAWGQGGDEKLFF
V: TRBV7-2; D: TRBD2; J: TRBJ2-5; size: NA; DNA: TGTGCCAGCAACCCGACCTGGGGGGGGGAGACCCAGTACTTC; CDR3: CASNPTWGGETQYF
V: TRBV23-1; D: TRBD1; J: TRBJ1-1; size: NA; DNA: TGCGCCAGCACCGGCCGAGGGGGCCGCACTGAAGCTTTCTTT; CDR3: CASTGRGGRTEAFF
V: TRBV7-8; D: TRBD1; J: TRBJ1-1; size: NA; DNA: TGTGCCAGCAGCGTTAACAGGGGTGTGAAAACTGAAGCTTTCTTT; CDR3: CASSVNRGVKTEAFF
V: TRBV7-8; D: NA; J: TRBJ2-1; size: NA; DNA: TGTGCCAGCAGCTTTAGCGGTGAGCAGTTCTTC; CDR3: CASSFSGEQFF
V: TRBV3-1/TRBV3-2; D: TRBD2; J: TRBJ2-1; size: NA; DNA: TGTGCCAGCAGCCTCGGGACTAGCGGGGGGTACAATGAGCAGTTCTTC; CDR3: CASSLGTSGGYNEQFF
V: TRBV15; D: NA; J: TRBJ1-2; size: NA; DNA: TGTGCCACCAGCAGAGAATGGTCGGGACACTTAAATGGCTACACCTTC; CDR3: CATSREWSGHLNGYTF
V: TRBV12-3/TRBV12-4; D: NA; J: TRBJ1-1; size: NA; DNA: TGTGCCAGCAGACAACTGGAGAACACTGAAGCTTTCTTT; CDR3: CASRQLENTEAFF
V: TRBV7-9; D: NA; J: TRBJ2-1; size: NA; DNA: TGTGCCAGCAGACCCGGGACCCAAGCAGGTAATGAGCAGTTCTTC; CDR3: CASRPGTQAGNEQFF
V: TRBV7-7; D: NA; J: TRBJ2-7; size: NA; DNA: TGTGCTAGCAGTCGGGGGTCCAGCGGCGAGCAGTACTTC; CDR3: CASSRGSSGEQYF
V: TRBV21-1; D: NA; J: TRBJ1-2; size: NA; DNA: TGTGCCAGCAGCAAACTTGGACAGAGACGAGGCTACACCTTC; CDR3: CASSKLGQRRGYTF
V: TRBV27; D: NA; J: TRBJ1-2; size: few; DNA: TGTGCCAGCAGTTTATCCTCTAAGGTTAACTATGGCTACACCTTC; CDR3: CASSLSSKVNYGYTF
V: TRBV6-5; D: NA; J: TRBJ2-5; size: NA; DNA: TGTGCCAGCAGCCCGGTTGCGGCTGGGACCCAGTACTTC; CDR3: CASSPVAAGTQYF
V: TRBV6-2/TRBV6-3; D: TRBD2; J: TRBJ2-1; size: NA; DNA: TGTGCCAGCAGTTACTCGGCCGGGGGGAGTGGCAACAATGAGCAGTTCTTC; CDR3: CASSYSAGGSGNNEQFF
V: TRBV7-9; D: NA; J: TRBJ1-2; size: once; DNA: TGTGCCAGCAGCTTAATCGTGGGGGCGCCCATTTATGGCTACACCTTC; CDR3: CASSLIVGAPIYGYTF
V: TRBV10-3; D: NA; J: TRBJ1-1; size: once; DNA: TGTGCCATCAGTCCAGGGAACACTGAAGCTTTCTTT; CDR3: CAISPGNTEAFF
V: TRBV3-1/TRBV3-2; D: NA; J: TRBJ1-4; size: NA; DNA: TGTGCCAGCAGCCAAGAACAGGGACTGTATGAAAAACTGTTTTTT; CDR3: CASSQEQGLYEKLFF
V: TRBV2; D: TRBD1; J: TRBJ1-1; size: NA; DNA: TGTGCCAGCAGCTGGGACAGGGGGAGGACTGAAGCTTTCTTT; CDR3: CASSWDRGRTEAFF
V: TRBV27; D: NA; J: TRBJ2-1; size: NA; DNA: TGTGCCAGCACCTCTGCCGGACCGTTGGCTAATGAGCAGTTCTTC; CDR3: CASTSAGPLANEQFF
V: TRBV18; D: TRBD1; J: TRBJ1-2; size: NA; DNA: TGTGCCAGCTCACTCCGGGACAGTAACTATGGCTACACCTTC; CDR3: CASSLRDSNYGYTF
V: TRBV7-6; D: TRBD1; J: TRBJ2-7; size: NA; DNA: TGTGCCAGCAGCCCCGGGACAGGGCACTACGAGCAGTACTTC; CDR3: CASSPGTGHYEQYF
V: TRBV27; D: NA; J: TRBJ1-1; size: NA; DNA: TGTGCCAGCAGTACCAGGGGAACTGAAGCTTTCTTT; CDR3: CASSTRGTEAFF
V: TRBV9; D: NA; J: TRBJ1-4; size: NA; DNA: TGTGCCAGCAGCCCACAGACAACTAATGAAAAACTGTTTTTT; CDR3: CASSPQTTNEKLFF
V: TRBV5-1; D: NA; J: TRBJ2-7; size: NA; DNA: TGCGCCAGCAGCTCAGGACTGAGCTCCTACGAGCAGTACTTC; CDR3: CASSSGLSSYEQYF